This passage covers 17 T cell receptor beta chains from one sample sequenced in a study of cytomegalovirus exposure and HLA in healthy donors listed by TCRdb under 2017. Library method: the immunoSEQ multiplex PCR assay. A mixture of 60 forward primers for TCR Vbeta segments and 13 reverse primers for TCR Jbeta segments was used in the multiplex PCR. TCRdb took this table from immuneACCESS and kept in-frame rearrangements with V and J called. Such tables lack part of the clones; where checked against another copy, unresolved V genes explain under half of the gap, and the rest is unexplained. The table for this sample lists tens of thousands of clones; roughly 67% of them were counted only once. About 5.5% of the sample comes from the top ten. Sequencing was done on a sample of PBMCs. Source of these receptors: a boy between 5 and 17 years old in good health and CMV-seropositive.

The chain joins TRBV6-1 to TRBJ1-1, with D unresolved. CDR1 is MNHNS and CDR2 is SASEGT in the germline V gene. V was shortened by 6 bases and J by 4 bases, with 15 bases between the two germline ends. CDR3 length: 14 amino acids. The CDR3 nucleotides read TGTGCCAGCAGGATGAGGCCTCTGGGCACTGAAGCTTTCTTT. This gives the protein CASRMRPLGTEAFF.

The chain employs TRBV19 and TRBJ1-5; D not resolved. V lost 9 bases and J lost 4, with 10 bases in between. This CDR3 contains 12 residues. CDR1 and CDR2 (germline): LNHDA, SQIVND (reference sequence). The CDR3 region has the DNA TGTGCCAGCGCGTGGTCTAATCAGCCCCAGCATTTT. This gives the protein CASAWSNQPQHF.

The genes are TRBV18 and TRBJ2-2, with 7 positions matching TRBD2. J was trimmed by 3 bases and V by 0 bases; bases with no gene match: 4. In germline, CDR1 is KGHSH, CDR2 LQKENI. This CDR3 spans 16 amino acids. The CDR3 loop reads CASSPPSGRDTGELFF. In DNA form, the CDR3 reads TGTGCCAGCTCACCACCGTCTGGGAGGGACACCGGGGAGCTGTTTTTT.

The J gene is TRBJ1-1, the V gene TRBV2, with D possibly being TRBD1 (5 bases). The CDR3 consists of 13 residues. Germline V gene data show CDR1 as SNHLY and CDR2 as FYNNEI. V was cut by 9 bases and J by 1 base, with 12 bases left in between. CDR3 sequence (DNA): TGTGCCAGTAACTACCAGGGGAACACTGAAGCTTTCTTT. It specifies CASNYQGNTEAFF. Full variable domain (outside the CDR3, taken from reference TRBV2 and TRBJ1-1): EPEVTQTPSHQVTQMGQEVILRCVPISNHLYFYWYRQILGQKVEFLVSFYNNEISEKSEIFDDQFSVERPDGSNFTLKIRSTKLEDSAMYFCASNYQGNTEAFFGQGTRLTVV.

This clone was found a few times. This chain connects TRBV6-1 to TRBJ1-6, with unresolved D. The germline CDR1 and CDR2 sequences are MNHNS and SASEGT. The CDR3 has 14 residues. V shed 6 bases and J shed 9 bases, with 15 bases lying between them. CDR3 loop: CASRSAALGSPLHF. The CDR3 DNA reads TGTGCCAGCAGGAGCGCCGCGTTGGGTTCACCCCTCCACTTT.

The rearrangement joins TRBV9 to TRBJ2-7; a possible D gene is TRBD2 (6 bases). Germline CDR1 reads SGDLS; CDR2 reads YYNGEE. The CDR3 runs 16 residues. V lost 0 bases, J lost 6 bases, and 19 bases lay in between. CDR3 amino acids: CASSVGSSGSNSEQYF. CDR3 nucleotide sequence: TGTGCCAGCAGCGTAGGAAGTAGCGGTTCAAACAGCGAGCAGTACTTC.

V usage is TRBV5-8 and J usage is TRBJ2-1; D ambiguous. Germline lookup yields CDR1 SGHTS and CDR2 YDEGEE. Trimming took 4 bases from V and 9 from J, leaving 8 bases between them. The CDR3 spans 11 residues. The CDR3 sequence is CASSPNSEQFF. CDR3 sequence (DNA): TGTGCCAGCAGCCCGAACAGTGAGCAGTTCTTC.

This clone showed up just a few times. The chain is built from TRBV13 and TRBJ2-1, with a weak D call TRBD2 (5 bases). Per germline, CDR1 PRHDT and CDR2 FYEKMQ (reference sequence). Trimming cost V 0 bases and J 4 bases, with 10 bases left between them. CDR3 length: 15 amino acids. Written as DNA, the CDR3 is TGTGCCAGCAGCTTAGGCCTAACTAGATACAATGAGCAGTTCTTC. Translated, it gives CASSLGLTRYNEQFF. Full variable domain (rest looked up from reference TRBV13 and TRBJ2-1): AAGVIQSPRHLIKEKRETATLKCYPIPRHDTVYWYQQGPGQDPQFLISFYEKMQSDKGSIPDRFSAQQFSDYHSELNMSSLELGDSALYFCASSLGLTRYNEQFFGPGTRLTVL.

V usage is TRBV4-3 and J usage is TRBJ2-7; 10 bases align to TRBD2. The length of the CDR3 is 16 residues. Trimming at V came to 1 base and at J to 2 bases, leaving 5 bases not matched to a gene. Germline CDR1 reads LGHNA; CDR2 reads YSLEER. The CDR3 sequence: CASSQVWSGRAYEQYF. The CDR3 nucleotides read TGCGCCAGCAGCCAAGTGTGGAGCGGGAGGGCCTACGAGCAGTACTTC.

CDR3: CASMRGQEEKAFF. CDR3 nucleotides: TGTGCCAGCATGCGCGGACAGGAAGAAAAAGCTTTCTTT. The V gene is TRBV27, the J gene TRBJ1-1, with 7 bases fitting TRBD1. The CDR3 is made up of 13 amino acids. V shed 7 bases, J shed 9 bases, and the junction held 11 bases outside the gene matches. Germline CDR1 reads MNHEY; CDR2 reads SMNVEV (reference sequence).

The chain couples TRBV15 to TRBJ2-5, with 8 bases matching TRBD2. The assigned J gene may be wrong: the sequence end matches TRBJ2-7 better. The CDR3 consists of 16 residues. Germline values: CDR1 LNHNV, CDR2 YYDKDF (reference sequence). CDR3: CATSRVGGRSYYEQYF. The DNA of the CDR3 is TGTGCCACCAGCAGAGTGGGCGGGAGGTCCTACTACGAGCAGTACTTC.

The chain combines TRBV10-3 with TRBJ2-1; TRBD1 matches 12 bases. CDR3 length: 16 amino acids. Germline V gene data show CDR1 as ENHRY and CDR2 as SYGVKD. After removal of 3 bases from V and 4 bases from J, the junction contained 4 bases not matched to a gene. The chain's CDR3 is CAISEWGQGAYNEQFF. DNA for the CDR3: TGTGCCATCAGTGAATGGGGACAGGGGGCGTACAATGAGCAGTTCTTC.

This clone was picked up a small number of times. The chain couples TRBV5-5 to TRBJ2-7; 7 bases are a match to TRBD2. With 0 bases clipped from V and 1 base from J, the junction kept 7 bases outside the gene matches. The CDR3 is 16 amino acids. Germline CDR1 reads SGHKS; CDR2 reads YYEKEE (reference sequence). This CDR3 is CASSLGGRGRSYEQYF. The CDR3 DNA sequence: TGTGCCAGCAGCTTGGGGGGGAGGGGTAGATCCTACGAGCAGTACTTC.

The V and J genes are TRBV28 and TRBJ2-1; possible D gene TRBD2, 5 bases. This CDR3 region has 16 residues. CDR1 and CDR2 from the germline V gene are MDHEN and SYDVKM. Trimming pared 5 bases from V and 9 bases from J, leaving 23 bases between. The CDR3 spells CASSLQLVPTFGEQFF. The CDR3 DNA reads as TGTGCCAGCAGTCTCCAACTAGTCCCCACTTTTGGTGAGCAGTTCTTC.

The CDR3 loop reads CASSFAGQGTDTQYF. Here the CDR3 DNA reads TGCGCCAGCAGCTTTGCGGGACAGGGGACAGATACGCAGTATTTT. The chain has TRBV5-1 and TRBJ2-3; 10 nucleotides agree with TRBD1. The CDR3 length is 15 residues. Germline V lookup: CDR1 SGHRS, CDR2 YFSETQ. V shed 2 bases, J shed 3 bases, and the junction held 3 bases outside the gene matches.

The V and J genes are TRBV5-8 and TRBJ1-2; D uncertain. Germline V CDR1 and CDR2: SGHTS, YDEGEE. The CDR3 is 14 residues long. Deletions cut 1 base from V and 4 bases from J, with 11 bases between. Here the CDR3 DNA reads TGTGCCAGCAGCTTGTTGGGAGGGAGCTATGGCTACACCTTC. Translation gives CASSLLGGSYGYTF.

In nucleotides, the CDR3 is TGTGCCAGCAGCAAAATAAAGGGCGGGGGCACTGAAGCTTTCTTT. Encoded protein: CASSKIKGGGTEAFF. This chain joins TRBV21-1 and TRBJ1-1. TRBV21-1 is classified as a pseudogene. This CDR3 contains 15 residues.